Below, 26 T cell receptor beta chains from the same sample are listed, as sequenced in a study of blood T cell repertoires in COVID-19. Here immunoSEQ multiplex PCR was the method, and the copy in TCRdb shows in-frame clones only, minus some. The data contain approximately 290,000 clones, approximately 90% of them singletons. The sample comprised peripheral blood. Source of these receptors: a young woman with COVID-19, enrolled during active disease.

V and J are TRBV4-1 and TRBJ1-5; D perhaps matches TRBD1 (5 bases). The CDR3 spans 14 residues. Germline CDR1 is MGHRA and CDR2 is YSYEKL. The V gene lost 4 bases and the J gene lost 3 bases, with 10 bases spanning the gap. The CDR3 loop reads CASSRDSFNQPQHF. CDR3 nucleotides: TGCGCCAGCAGCCGCGACAGTTTCAATCAGCCCCAGCATTTT.

The J gene is TRBJ1-5, the V gene TRBV6-1; D not certain. Germline V gene lookup returns CDR1 MNHNS and CDR2 SASEGT. V lost 3 bases and J 6 bases, leaving 9 bases between the germline ends. The CDR3 covers 13 residues. In nucleotides, the CDR3 is TGTGCCAGCAGTGACCAGCGAGGTCAGCCCCAGCATTTT. As protein: CASSDQRGQPQHF.

The J gene is TRBJ2-5, the V gene TRBV19; TRBD2 matches 11 bases. This CDR3 has 15 amino acids. Losses at the gene ends were 6 bases for V and 5 bases for J; bases not matched to a gene: 8. Per the germline V gene, CDR1 is LNHDA and CDR2 is SQIVND (reference sequence). The CDR3 loop is CASSFTSGRGETQYF. The CDR3 DNA follows: TGTGCCAGTAGCTTCACTAGCGGGAGAGGGGAGACCCAGTACTTC.

V gene TRBV6-1 combines with J gene TRBJ2-1; 9 bases fit TRBD2. The CDR3 has 15 residues. Germline V gene data show CDR1 as MNHNS and CDR2 as SASEGT. Unmatched junction bases numbered 4, after V lost 0 bases and J lost 7 bases. The CDR3 DNA reads as TGTGCCAGCAGTGAAGCGGCGGGAGGGCCAAATGAGCAGTTCTTC. Residues: CASSEAAGGPNEQFF.

The chain recombines TRBV19 with TRBJ2-5, with D possibly being TRBD1 (6 bases). This CDR3 is built from 12 residues. CDR1 is LNHDA and CDR2 is SQIVND in the germline V gene (reference sequence). With 6 bases removed from V and 5 bases from J, the gap between germline ends came to 10 bases. CDR3: CASSPQGETQYF. The CDR3 coding sequence is TGTGCCAGTAGCCCCCAGGGGGAGACCCAGTACTTC.

The chain employs TRBV28 and TRBJ2-3; 8 bases are a match to TRBD2. This CDR3 is built from 15 residues. CDR1 and CDR2 from the germline V gene are MDHEN and SYDVKM. The junction had 4 bases not matched to a gene; V was cut back by 4 bases and J by 1 base. CDR3 amino acids: CASSSAGGGTDTQYF. The CDR3 nucleotides read TGTGCCAGCAGTTCCGCGGGGGGAGGCACAGATACGCAGTATTTT.

This chain links TRBV12-3 or TRBV12-4 with TRBJ1-5, with D hard to call. This CDR3 region has 12 residues. The V end was cut by 6 bases, the J end by 4 bases, with 7 bases between. CDR3 sequence (DNA): TGTGCCAGCAGCGCTAATAATCAGCCCCAGCATTTT. Translating gives CASSANNQPQHF.

The V gene is TRBV18, the J gene TRBJ2-7; D not resolved. CDR1 is KGHSH, CDR2 LQKENI, per germline. This CDR3 comprises 14 residues. V was trimmed by 3 bases and J by 5 bases, leaving 14 bases between them. The CDR3, as DNA: TGTGCCAGCTCACCCCCCGGTCTGTTGGACGAGCAGTACTTC. This codes for CASSPPGLLDEQYF.

In its sample, this clone was seen once. The CDR3 sequence: CASSPRLAGGTYNEQFF. Here the CDR3 DNA reads TGTGCCAGCAGCCCTCGACTAGCGGGGGGGACTTACAATGAGCAGTTCTTC. The chain joins TRBV7-3 to TRBJ2-1, with TRBD2 matching 14 bases. CDR1 and CDR2 from the germline V gene are SGHTA and FQGTGA. V lost 5 bases and J lost 4; bases outside the gene matches: 7. CDR3 size: 17 residues.

The chain uses TRBV5-5 and TRBJ1-4, with 7 bases that match TRBD1. CDR1 is SGHKS and CDR2 is YYEKEE in the germline V gene (reference sequence). The CDR3 extends over 16 amino acids. Trimming at V came to 4 bases and at J to 8 bases, leaving 14 bases not matched to a gene. CDR3 coding DNA: TGTGCCAGCAGCGGTGGGTTGACAGGGTTTTGGGAAAAACTGTTTTTT. Amino acids: CASSGGLTGFWEKLFF. The full variable domain, rest sourced from reference TRBV5-5 and TRBJ1-4, is DAGVTQSPTHLIKTRGQQVTLRCSPISGHKSVSWYQQVLGQGPQFIFQYYEKEERGRGNFPDRFSARQFPNYSSELNVNALLLGDSALYLCASSGGLTGFWEKLFFGSGTQLSVL.

The chain has TRBV25-1 and TRBJ2-1; unclear D gene. Germline V gene data show CDR1 as MGHDK and CDR2 as SYGVNS. V was cut by 8 bases and J by 3 bases, with 8 bases left in between. The CDR3 extends over 12 amino acids. CDR3 sequence (DNA): TGTGCCAGCCAGCGACTCTACAATGAGCAGTTCTTC. It codes for CASQRLYNEQFF.

The J gene is TRBJ2-3, the V gene TRBV5-1, with 9 nucleotides matching TRBD2. J was trimmed by 2 bases and V by 0 bases; bases with no gene match: 1. Germline-derived CDR1 and CDR2 are SGHRS and YFSETQ. CDR3 length equals 15 residues. The CDR3 spells CASSLASGNTDTQYF. The CDR3 DNA reads TGCGCCAGCAGCTTGGCTAGCGGGAACACAGATACGCAGTATTTT.

This clone was seen only once. V and J are TRBV7-2 and TRBJ1-6, with D unclear. The CDR3 sequence is 15 residues long. V dropped 4 bases and J dropped 7 bases, with 14 bases sitting between them. Germline V gene data show CDR1 as SGHTA and CDR2 as FQGNSA. The CDR3 loop is CASSSRPAANSPLHF. CDR3 coding DNA: TGTGCCAGCAGCTCCCGACCGGCGGCCAATTCACCCCTCCACTTT.

The chain couples TRBV19 to TRBJ2-7; 13 nucleotides align to TRBD2. This CDR3 has 16 residues. The V segment lost 4 bases and the J segment 6 bases; nucleotides outside the gene matches: 9. Germline CDR1 reads LNHDA; CDR2 reads SQIVND (reference sequence). CDR3 amino acids: CASSTTGLAGAGEQYF. In DNA, the CDR3 is TGTGCCAGTAGTACTACCGGACTAGCGGGAGCTGGCGAGCAGTACTTC.

V is TRBV24-1 and J is TRBJ2-5; TRBD2 matches at 8 bases. V gave up 8 bases and J gave up 5 bases; unmatched junction bases: 6. CDR1 is KGHDR, CDR2 SFDVKD, per germline. The CDR3 spans 13 residues. The CDR3 coding sequence is TGTGCCACCATGGCTAGCGGGTCGGAGACCCAGTACTTC. It encodes CATMASGSETQYF.

The chain is built from TRBV27 and TRBJ2-3, with D maybe TRBD1 (6 bases). The germline V and J ends were trimmed by 6 bases and 4 bases, with 17 bases remaining between them. Germline V gives CDR1 MNHEY, CDR2 SMNVEV (reference sequence). The CDR3 is 15 residues long. CDR3 residues: CASSSNYRDPDTQYF. CDR3 DNA sequence: TGTGCCAGCAGCTCGAACTACAGGGATCCAGATACGCAGTATTTT.

Written as DNA, the CDR3 is TGTGCTACAACCCTTCAACTTTTGATGGACGAGCAGTACTTC. It yields the protein CATTLQLLMDEQYF. The chain joins TRBV12-5 to TRBJ2-7; D gene ambiguous. The CDR3 has 14 amino acids. CDR1 LGHNT and CDR2 FRNRAP come from the germline V gene. V shed 10 bases and J shed 5 bases, with 21 bases lying between them.

The rearrangement uses TRBV10-1 and TRBJ2-1; the match to TRBD1 covers 8 bases. Germline CDR1 is WNHNN and CDR2 is SYGVQD (reference sequence). V shed 3 bases and J 5 bases; nucleotides not matched to a gene: 6. The CDR3 covers 15 residues. CDR3 loop: CASSDLDRDHNEQFF. CDR3 nucleotide sequence: TGCGCCAGCAGTGATTTGGACAGGGACCACAATGAGCAGTTCTTC.

This chain links TRBV28 with TRBJ2-7; D gene uncertain. Germline V gene sequence: CDR1 MDHEN, CDR2 SYDVKM. Trimming removed 6 bases at V and 9 bases at J, with 15 bases between. The CDR3 contains 12 residues. CDR3 nucleotides: TGTGCCAGCAGCTTAGAAAACATCTCGCAGTACTTC. Encoded protein: CASSLENISQYF.

The chain combines TRBV13 with TRBJ1-1, with a tentative D call TRBD1 (5 bases). The CDR3 runs to 13 residues. With 0 bases removed from V and 7 bases from J, the gap between germline ends came to 9 bases. The germline V gene has CDR1 PRHDT and CDR2 FYEKMQ (reference sequence). The CDR3 sequence: CASSLGRQGEAFF. Here the CDR3 DNA reads TGTGCCAGCAGCTTAGGCCGGCAGGGTGAAGCTTTCTTT. Based on the CDR3 plus reference TRBV13 and TRBJ1-1, the full variable domain is AAGVIQSPRHLIKEKRETATLKCYPIPRHDTVYWYQQGPGQDPQFLISFYEKMQSDKGSIPDRFSAQQFSDYHSELNMSSLELGDSALYFCASSLGRQGEAFFGQGTRLTVV.

The rearrangement links TRBV9 to TRBJ2-1; 14 positions match TRBD2. Germline V gives CDR1 SGDLS, CDR2 YYNGEE. The CDR3 is 16 amino acids. The ends lost 4 bases at V and 6 bases at J; junction bases unmatched: 6. The CDR3 is CASSTGTSGGSNEQFF. DNA for the CDR3: TGTGCCAGCAGCACCGGGACTAGCGGGGGTAGCAATGAGCAGTTCTTC.

The rearrangement joins TRBV28 to TRBJ2-7; TRBD1 is a possible D gene (6 bases). The CDR3 covers 13 residues. Looked up from germline, CDR1 is MDHEN and CDR2 is SYDVKM. The V end lost 7 bases, the J end lost 2 bases, and 12 bases lay between the germline ends. The DNA for the CDR3 is TGTGCCAGCACGCCAGGGGACCCCTACGAGCAGTACTTC. It specifies CASTPGDPYEQYF.

This chain uses TRBV3-1 (or the pseudogene TRBV3-2) with TRBJ2-5; TRBD1 aligns across 8 bases. This CDR3 comprises 14 residues. V dropped 4 bases and J dropped 5; count of bases not matched to a gene: 6. CDR1 and CDR2 from the germline V gene are LGHDT and YNNKEL (reference sequence). CDR3 nucleotides: TGTGCCAGCAGCCCGGACAGGGCTAGGGAGACCCAGTACTTC. Translating gives CASSPDRARETQYF.

This sequence joins TRBV7-2 and TRBJ2-7, with a weak D call TRBD1 (6 bases). The germline V gene has CDR1 SGHTA and CDR2 FQGNSA. With 6 bases removed from V and 5 bases from J, the gap between germline ends came to 20 bases. This CDR3 has 15 amino acids. The CDR3: CASRPQVQGYNEQYF. CDR3 coding DNA: TGTGCCAGCAGGCCTCAGGTGCAGGGGTACAACGAGCAGTACTTC.

The chain employs TRBV4-2 and TRBJ2-2, with D possibly matching TRBD2 (7 bases). The CDR3 spans 18 residues. Trimming cost V 0 bases and J 2 bases, with 16 bases left between them. Germline V gene data show CDR1 as LGHNA and CDR2 as YNFKEQ. The CDR3 region is CASSQEGGGPLNTGELFF. DNA for the CDR3: TGTGCCAGCAGCCAAGAAGGGGGAGGGCCCCTTAACACCGGGGAGCTGTTTTTT.

CDR3 residues: CASSLGAAIETQYF. The CDR3 coding sequence is TGTGCCAGCAGCTTGGGGGCCGCGATTGAGACCCAGTACTTC. The chain has TRBV5-4 and TRBJ2-5; D gene unclear. The CDR3 extends over 14 amino acids. Trimming removed 0 bases at V and 5 bases at J, with 11 bases between. In germline, CDR1 is SGHNT, CDR2 YYREEE (reference sequence). Filled out from reference TRBV5-4 and TRBJ2-5, the complete variable domain reads ETGVTQSPTHLIKTRGQQVTLRCSSQSGHNTVSWYQQALGQGPQFIFQYYREEENGRGNFPPRFSGLQFPNYSSELNVNALELDDSALYLCASSLGAAIETQYFGPGTRLLVL.